The present T cell receptor (beta chain) was sequenced within a study of T-cell reconstitution after alpha-beta-depleted transplantation in children. This clonotype was seen more than once but under ten times. During its preparation, the TCRbeta library received unique molecular identifiers. TCRdb redid the calling of the PCR reads with MiXCR, one entry per CDR3 protein. The table shows 450,000 to 600,000 distinct CDR3 sequences, with 15% to 20% occurring only once. The sequencing here drew on PBMCs from the stem cell graft donor, taken from the stem cell graft. The source of this sequence is a human donor who donated a stem cell graft to a child with acute lymphoblastic leukemia.

The CDR3 DNA reads TGTGCCAGCGGGTGGAGGGAGGGCAGAGGTGAGCAGTTCTTC. Its protein is CASGWREGRGEQFF. This chain joins TRBV6-1 and TRBJ2-1; 7 bases agree with TRBD2. The CDR3 loop spans 14 amino acids. The V and J ends lost 8 bases and 9 bases, in that order; junction bases with no gene match: 13. CDR1 is MNHNS and CDR2 is SASEGT in the germline V gene.